The 6 T cell receptor beta chains given below trace back to one sample, sequenced in a study of T cell responses to AZD1222 COVID-19 vaccine (dated by TCRdb to about 2021). Libraries were made using the immunoSEQ multiplex PCR assay. Drawn from immuneACCESS, this table holds only the in-frame rearrangements with V and J called that TCRdb kept. Clones are partly lost; checked studies trace under half to an unresolved V gene and leave the rest unexplained. A total of about 68,000 clones appear in this sample, around nine tenths of them only once. Roughly 8% of the sample rests with the top ten. Read against the paper, the sample's time point label means: baseline before first vaccination. Sequencing used peripheral blood, obtained on day 0 of AZD1222 vaccination. These receptors all stem from an adult in good health.

The chain employs TRBV30 and TRBJ2-2; a possible D gene is TRBD1 (5 bases). Trimming took 5 bases from V and 6 from J, leaving 19 bases between them. CDR3 length equals 15 residues. Germline V CDR1 and CDR2: GTSNPN, SVGIG (reference sequence). CDR3 region: CAWGVGVGGAGELFF. CDR3 nucleotides: TGTGCCTGGGGCGTAGGGGTCGGTGGGGCCGGGGAGCTGTTTTTT.

The rearrangement joins TRBV2 to TRBJ1-1, with TRBD1 identical over 7 bases. This CDR3 is built from 14 residues. After removal of 6 bases from V and 0 bases from J, the junction contained 4 bases not matched to a gene. Germline loops: CDR1 SNHLY, CDR2 FYNNEI. CDR3 sequence: CASRGGQMNTEAFF. In DNA form, the CDR3 reads TGTGCCAGCAGAGGGGGACAGATGAACACTGAAGCTTTCTTT.

J is TRBJ1-2 and V is TRBV10-2; unclear D gene. The CDR3 is 14 amino acids. Germline loops: CDR1 WSHSY, CDR2 SAAADI. The V end was cut by 2 bases, the J end by 2 bases, with 9 bases between. The DNA for the CDR3 is TGCGCCAGCAGTGAGGCCAGGCAGAACTATGGCTACACCTTC. Amino acid sequence: CASSEARQNYGYTF.

This chain joins TRBV7-8 and TRBJ2-1; D unclear. Looked up from germline, CDR1 is SGHVS and CDR2 is FQNEAQ. The CDR3 consists of 13 residues. Trimming cost V 1 base and J 7 bases, with 8 bases left between them. The DNA for the CDR3 is TGTGCCAGCAGCTTAGGGGCCCAGAATGAGCAGTTCTTC. Protein: CASSLGAQNEQFF.

J is TRBJ2-2 and V is TRBV18; D is unclear. V lost 2 bases and J 4 bases, leaving 11 bases between the germline ends. This CDR3 is built from 15 residues. CDR1 and CDR2 (germline): KGHSH, LQKENI. The CDR3 sequence: CASSPARVGTGELFF. CDR3 nucleotides: TGTGCCAGCTCACCAGCCCGGGTTGGCACCGGGGAGCTGTTTTTT.

The rearrangement joins TRBV2 to TRBJ2-7; no clear D. The CDR3 spans 12 residues. V lost 5 bases and J lost 8, with 13 bases in between. Germline V gene data show CDR1 as SNHLY and CDR2 as FYNNEI. The CDR3 DNA reads as TGTGCCAGCAGTTCCCCGTCGGGTAAGCAGTACTTC. This sequence encodes CASSSPSGKQYF.